These 14 T cell receptor beta chains were all obtained from the same sample, sequenced in a study of blood T cells in healthy people across ages. PCR was performed a second time for about 7 to 12 cycles using a sample-barcoded 5' primer and a J-beta primer mix. TCRdb reprocessed the 5' RACE reads via MiXCR and lists one record per CDR3 protein. The profile shows around 790,000 distinct CDR3 sequences, 40% to 50% of them singletons. Specimen: blood. Receptors were obtained from a man aged 60-69 years in good health.

Many counts were recorded for this clonotype. The J gene is TRBJ2-4, the V gene TRBV4-1; 7 bases line up with TRBD1. The CDR3 sequence is 16 residues long. Germline V gene data show CDR1 as MGHRA and CDR2 as YSYEKL. Trimming took 1 base from V and 3 from J; bases not matched to a gene: 6. CDR3 protein: CASSQARQGVKNIQYF. In DNA, the CDR3 is TGCGCCAGCAGCCAAGCCAGACAGGGAGTCAAAAACATTCAGTACTTC.

Many counts were recorded for this clonotype. The chain joins TRBV5-1 to TRBJ2-7, with D unresolved. CDR1 is SGHRS, CDR2 YFSETQ, per germline. The CDR3 is made up of 13 amino acids. With 2 bases removed from V and 7 bases from J, the gap between germline ends came to 13 bases. DNA for the CDR3: TGCGCCAGCAGCTTTGACCTCGGATCGGAGCAGTACTTC. This sequence encodes CASSFDLGSEQYF.

V gene TRBV30 combines with J gene TRBJ1-1, with 12 positions matching TRBD1. V was clipped by 5 bases and J by 0 bases; unmatched bases: 4. In germline, CDR1 is GTSNPN, CDR2 SVGIG (reference sequence). The CDR3 is 15 amino acids. The CDR3 here is CAWGDRGLLNTEAFF. As DNA, the CDR3 is TGTGCCTGGGGGGACAGGGGGCTTCTGAACACTGAAGCTTTCTTT.

CDR3 DNA sequence: TGTGCCAGCAGCTTGTACGATAGGGGCCCTGAAGCTTTCTTT. Translation gives CASSLYDRGPEAFF. The V and J genes are TRBV7-8 and TRBJ1-1, with a tentative D call TRBD1 (5 bases). The germline CDR1 and CDR2 sequences are SGHVS and FQNEAQ. Trimming took 3 bases from V and 6 from J, leaving 14 bases between them. The CDR3 covers 14 residues.

The chain couples TRBV20-1 to TRBJ2-1; D is perhaps TRBD1 or TRBD2 (5 bases each). This CDR3 contains 16 residues. The germline V gene encodes CDR1 DFQATT and CDR2 SNEGSKA (reference sequence). Trimming took 0 bases from V and 9 from J, leaving 21 bases between them. The CDR3 region has the DNA TGCAGTGCTAGAGATCCGCGCAGGGCGGGTAGCTCTGAGCAGTTCTTC. As protein: CSARDPRRAGSSEQFF.

V gene TRBV7-2 combines with J gene TRBJ2-7; D not resolved. The V and J ends lost 2 bases and 1 base respectively, with 18 bases between them. In germline, CDR1 is SGHTA, CDR2 FQGNSA. The CDR3 totals 17 residues. Here the CDR3 DNA reads TGTGCCAGCAGCTTACCTTCGGCACTGCTCAGATCCTACGAGCAGTACTTC. It yields the protein CASSLPSALLRSYEQYF.

This clonotype was seen only a few times. The rearrangement joins TRBV4-3 to TRBJ2-7, with TRBD1 identical over 9 bases. CDR1 and CDR2 (germline): LGHNA, YSLEER. Trimming took 3 bases from V and 6 from J; bases not matched to a gene: 3. This CDR3 contains 13 residues. For the CDR3, the DNA is TGCGCCAGCAGCCAGAAGACAGGGGGCGAGCAGTACTTC. Amino acids: CASSQKTGGEQYF.

The chain links TRBV7-9 to TRBJ1-1; 7 nucleotides agree with TRBD1. The CDR3 contains 15 residues. Germline lookup yields CDR1 SEHNR and CDR2 FQNEAQ (reference sequence). Trimming took 6 bases from V and 1 from J; bases not matched to a gene: 8. CDR3 nucleotide sequence: TGTGCCAGCAGGGCCGGGACAGACCCGAACACTGAAGCTTTCTTT. This gives the protein CASRAGTDPNTEAFF.

This clonotype was detected a few times. The chain uses TRBV12-3 or TRBV12-4 and TRBJ2-7; the D is unclear. This CDR3 region has 12 residues. V was pared by 5 bases and J by 7 bases, with 12 bases between. As DNA, the CDR3 is TGTGCCAGCAGTAGGGCGATATGGGAGCAGTACTTC. Translation gives CASSRAIWEQYF.

V usage is TRBV6-1 and J usage is TRBJ2-5; either TRBD1 or TRBD2 may fit D (5 bases each). The J call may be mistaken, given a closer DNA end match to TRBJ2-7. Germline-derived CDR1 and CDR2 are MNHNS and SASEGT. This CDR3 has 15 amino acids. The chain's CDR3 is CASSEEPGANYEQYF. The CDR3 DNA reads as TGTGCCAGCAGTGAGGAACCCGGGGCTAACTACGAGCAGTACTTC.

This chain uses TRBV29-1 with TRBJ2-2; D call uncertain. V lost 0 bases to trimming and J lost 5 bases, with 10 bases between them. The CDR3 is 14 residues long. Germline V gene lookup returns CDR1 SQVTM and CDR2 ANQGSEA. CDR3 sequence reads: CSVEDQKRTGELFF. CDR3 coding DNA: TGCAGCGTTGAAGATCAAAAGAGAACCGGGGAGCTGTTTTTT.

The chain employs TRBV20-1 and TRBJ2-5; D may be TRBD1 or TRBD2 (5 bases each). Germline lookup yields CDR1 DFQATT and CDR2 SNEGSKA (reference sequence). CDR3 size: 14 residues. Trimming removed 3 bases from V and 5 bases from J, with 16 bases in between. The CDR3 loop reads CSARGRDARETQYF. The DNA for the CDR3 is TGCAGTGCTAGGGGCCGGGACGCACGGGAGACCCAGTACTTC.

The genes are TRBV24-1 and TRBJ2-6, with a weak D call TRBD2 (6 bases). V lost 4 bases and J lost 4, with 10 bases in between. CDR3 length: 15 amino acids. Germline V lookup: CDR1 KGHDR, CDR2 SFDVKD. CDR3 amino acids: CATSERDSGANVLTF. In DNA, the CDR3 is TGTGCCACCAGTGAGAGGGACTCGGGGGCCAACGTCCTGACTTTC.

This clonotype was counted many times. This chain joins TRBV11-3 and TRBJ1-1, with 7 bases lining up with TRBD1. The CDR3 consists of 14 residues. V gave up 3 bases and J gave up 5 bases; unmatched junction bases: 6. Germline CDR1 and CDR2: SGHNT and YENEEA. DNA of the CDR3: TGTGCCAGCAGCTTGACAGGGAGGCGGACTGAAGCTTTCTTT. Protein product: CASSLTGRRTEAFF.